The 19 T cell receptor beta chains below come from one sample, sequenced in a study of blood T cells in healthy people across ages. PCR was performed a second time for 7 to 11 cycles using a sample-barcoded 5' primer and a J-beta primer mix. TCRdb reprocessed the 5' RACE reads with MiXCR, giving one entry per CDR3 protein. The data hold roughly 1.4 million distinct CDR3 sequences, with around 55% observed a single time. The source material was blood. The receptors originated from a man younger than 35 in good health.

This clonotype was counted a few times. The chain recombines TRBV7-2 with TRBJ1-2; 8 positions agree with TRBD1. This CDR3 has 13 residues. V shed 5 bases and J 6 bases; nucleotides not matched to a gene: 5. CDR1 SGHTA and CDR2 FQGNSA come from the germline V gene. The CDR3 DNA sequence: TGTGCCAGCAGCCATCCAGGGGGCAATGGCTACACCTTC. As protein: CASSHPGGNGYTF. Combining the CDR3 with reference TRBV7-2 and TRBJ1-2 gives the whole variable domain GAGVSQSPSNKVTEKGKDVELRCDPISGHTALYWYRQSLGQGLEFLIYFQGNSAPDKSGLPSDRFSAERTGGSVSTLTIQRTQQEDSAVYLCASSHPGGNGYTFGSGTRLTVV.

J is TRBJ2-5 and V is TRBV27; a weak D match, TRBD2 (5 bases). Matching the DNA end better, TRBJ2-7 makes the J call doubtful. The CDR3 covers 14 residues. Germline CDR1 reads MNHEY; CDR2 reads SMNVEV (reference sequence). The CDR3 DNA follows: TGTGCCAGCAGGCCCATCGGGGTCGCCTACGAGCAGTACTTC. This sequence encodes CASRPIGVAYEQYF.

This clonotype was counted between two and nine times. This rearrangement joins TRBV4-1 to TRBJ2-7; D not certain. There are 14 residues in the CDR3. CDR1 and CDR2 from the germline V gene are MGHRA and YSYEKL. The germline V and J ends were trimmed by 5 bases and 1 base, with 12 bases remaining between them. As DNA, the CDR3 is TGCGCCAGCAGCGTTCGACTCGCTTCCTACGAGCAGTACTTC. Its protein product is CASSVRLASYEQYF.

This chain links TRBV2 with TRBJ2-4; TRBD1 agrees at 7 bases. The DNA end is more similar to TRBJ2-7, so the J call may be wrong. This CDR3 region has 13 residues. Germline values: CDR1 SNHLY, CDR2 FYNNEI. DNA for the CDR3: TGTGCCAGCTGGGGAAGACAGGGCTACGAGCAGTACTTC. The encoded protein is CASWGRQGYEQYF.

The genes are TRBV12-5 and TRBJ2-3; 8 nucleotides agree with TRBD2. This CDR3 is built from 16 residues. With V trimmed by 2 bases and J by 2 bases, 6 bases remained unmatched. Per the germline V gene, CDR1 is LGHNT and CDR2 is FRNRAP. CDR3 sequence (DNA): TGTGCTAGTGGTTTGTGGGCTAGCGGGTACACAGATACGCAGTATTTT. As protein: CASGLWASGYTDTQYF. Together with reference TRBV12-5 and TRBJ2-3, the CDR3 gives the full variable domain: DARVTQTPRHKVTEMGQEVTMRCQPILGHNTVFWYRQTMMQGLELLAYFRNRAPLDDSGMPKDRFSAEMPDATLATLKIQPSEPRDSAVYFCASGLWASGYTDTQYFGPGTRLTVL.

The chain recombines TRBV15 with TRBJ2-7; possible D gene TRBD2, 5 bases. Trimming took 1 base from V and 2 from J, leaving 12 bases between them. CDR1 and CDR2 from the germline V gene are LNHNV and YYDKDF (reference sequence). The CDR3 contains 15 residues. The CDR3 region has the DNA TGTGCCACCAGCAGAGGAGGGAGTTTACCCTACGAGCAGTACTTC. Encoded protein: CATSRGGSLPYEQYF.

This clonotype was found a few times. This rearrangement joins TRBV20-1 to TRBJ1-2; D gene unclear. V lost 0 bases to trimming and J lost 7 bases, with 12 bases between them. This CDR3 is built from 13 residues. Germline V gene data show CDR1 as DFQATT and CDR2 as SNEGSKA (reference sequence). CDR3 bases: TGCAGTGCTAGAGACTTCAAACCGGTTGGCTACACCTTC. This gives the protein CSARDFKPVGYTF.

V gene TRBV29-1 combines with J gene TRBJ2-2; D remains ambiguous. There are 13 residues in the CDR3. CDR1 is SQVTM, CDR2 ANQGSEA, per germline. V was trimmed by 2 bases and J by 4 bases, leaving 8 bases between them. DNA for the CDR3: TGCAGCGTTGAAAGAGGAACCACCGGGGAGCTGTTTTTT. Protein product: CSVERGTTGELFF.

Notes on this clonotype: One end of the junction does not line up with germline, which may come from a read error. V gene TRBV2 combines with J gene TRBJ1-2, with D uncertain. The CDR3 loop spans 13 amino acids. Germline-derived CDR1 and CDR2 are SNHLY and FYNNEI. The DNA for the CDR3 is TGTGCCAGCACGGACGAAGGGTCTTATGGCCACACCTTC. Protein sequence: CASTDEGSYGHTF.

This clonotype was observed a few times. The chain is built from TRBV6-1 and TRBJ2-7, with TRBD2 identical over 7 bases. Germline CDR1 and CDR2: MNHNS and SASEGT. V lost 3 bases to trimming and J lost 4 bases; unmatched junction nucleotides: 3. The length of the CDR3 is 13 residues. The CDR3 DNA follows: TGTGCCAGCAGTGAGGTCGGGGGGTACGAGCAGTACTTC. It specifies CASSEVGGYEQYF.

This clonotype was counted between two and nine times. The chain couples TRBV3-1 to TRBJ2-5, with D tentatively TRBD2 (5 bases). Per the germline V gene, CDR1 is LGHDT and CDR2 is YNNKEL (reference sequence). The ends were cut back, 4 bases at V and 1 base at J, with 13 bases in the middle. The CDR3 sequence is 15 residues long. CDR3 protein: CASSLRLAGQETQYF. As DNA, the CDR3 is TGTGCCAGCAGCCTTCGTCTGGCGGGCCAAGAGACCCAGTACTTC.

This clonotype was counted between two and nine times. This chain connects TRBV29-1 to TRBJ2-3, with 7 nucleotides matching TRBD2. Trimming took 8 bases from V and 6 from J; bases not matched to a gene: 11. Germline V CDR1 and CDR2: SQVTM, ANQGSEA. This CDR3 spans 13 amino acids. The CDR3 sequence is CSIAPAGLDTQYF. The CDR3 bases are TGCAGCATTGCCCCAGCGGGGCTGGATACGCAGTATTTT.

The rearrangement uses TRBV29-1 and TRBJ1-1; D is uncertain. Germline V gene lookup returns CDR1 SQVTM and CDR2 ANQGSEA. CDR3 size: 15 residues. The V end lost 3 bases, the J end lost 1 base, and 15 bases lay between the germline ends. The CDR3 nucleotides read TGCAGCGTTGAGGGTAGGACTAGAGGGAACACTGAAGCTTTCTTT. Amino acid sequence: CSVEGRTRGNTEAFF. Filled out from reference TRBV29-1 and TRBJ1-1, the complete variable domain reads SAVISQKPSRDICQRGTSLTIQCQVDSQVTMMFWYRQQPGQSLTLIATANQGSEATYESGFVIDKFPISRPNLTFSTLTVSNMSPEDSSIYLCSVEGRTRGNTEAFFGQGTRLTVV.

This sequence joins TRBV30 and TRBJ1-2; possibly TRBD1 for D (5 bases). V was pared by 0 bases and J by 8 bases, with 16 bases between. This CDR3 comprises 14 residues. In germline, CDR1 is GTSNPN, CDR2 SVGIG (reference sequence). The CDR3 region has the DNA TGTGCCTGGAGTGTCGTCAGGGAGGAGGAGGGCTACACCTTC. Its translation: CAWSVVREEEGYTF.

In its sample, this clonotype was seen many times. A much larger clone lies one base from this, so it may be a read error. The V gene is TRBV27, the J gene TRBJ2-7, with D tentatively TRBD2 (6 bases). V was cut by 5 bases and J by 4 bases, with 15 bases left in between. Germline V gives CDR1 MNHEY, CDR2 SMNVEV (reference sequence). The CDR3 runs 14 residues. The CDR3 DNA reads TGTGCCAGCAGTGTTGGAGGGGTCGAATACGAGCAGTACTTC. It encodes CASSVGGVEYEQYF.

The chain uses TRBV12-3 or TRBV12-4 and TRBJ1-2; 10 nucleotides match TRBD1. The length of the CDR3 is 16 residues. With V trimmed by 3 bases and J by 6 bases, 10 bases remained unmatched. CDR3 nucleotides: TGTGCCAGCAGTTTGTATGGGACAGGGGTTGAAAATGGCTACACCTTC. Residues: CASSLYGTGVENGYTF.

In its sample, this clonotype was seen a few times. This chain uses TRBV6-1 with TRBJ1-2, with 7 bases identical to TRBD1. The germline V gene has CDR1 MNHNS and CDR2 SASEGT. The CDR3 consists of 17 residues. V trimming: 8 bases; J trimming: 4 bases; junction bases outside the gene matches: 19. CDR3 DNA sequence: TGTGCCAGCGGGACAGCCCTACTTTACCGGCCGGGCTATGGCTACACCTTC. It encodes CASGTALLYRPGYGYTF.

This clonotype was seen more than once but under ten times. The CDR3 spells CASSPPVRTKEMEYEQYF. Written as DNA, the CDR3 is TGTGCCAGCTCACCACCGGTCAGGACAAAAGAAATGGAGTACGAGCAGTACTTC. The J gene is TRBJ2-7, the V gene TRBV18, with D tentatively TRBD1 (5 bases). Germline CDR1 and CDR2: KGHSH and LQKENI. Trimming took 0 bases from V and 4 from J, leaving 22 bases between them. The CDR3 extends over 18 amino acids.

This clonotype has only a few counts. The gene calls are TRBV29-1 and TRBJ2-2; D uncertain. V lost 8 bases, J lost 7 bases, and 17 bases lay in between. The germline V gene has CDR1 SQVTM and CDR2 ANQGSEA. The CDR3 contains 13 residues. The CDR3 reads CSSKISRGGELFF. CDR3 coding DNA: TGCAGCTCCAAGATATCCCGTGGCGGGGAGCTGTTTTTT.